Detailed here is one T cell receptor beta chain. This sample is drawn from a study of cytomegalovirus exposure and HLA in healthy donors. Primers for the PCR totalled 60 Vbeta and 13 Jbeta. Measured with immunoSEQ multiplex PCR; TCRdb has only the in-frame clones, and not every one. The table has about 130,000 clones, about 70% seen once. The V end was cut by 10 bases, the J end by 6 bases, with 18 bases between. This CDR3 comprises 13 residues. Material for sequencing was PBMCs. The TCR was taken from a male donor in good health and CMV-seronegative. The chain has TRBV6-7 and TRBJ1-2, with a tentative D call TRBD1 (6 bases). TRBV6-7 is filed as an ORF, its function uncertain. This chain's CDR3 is CATTVPTGNGYTF. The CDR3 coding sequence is TGTGCCACCACAGTCCCAACAGGGAATGGCTACACCTTC.